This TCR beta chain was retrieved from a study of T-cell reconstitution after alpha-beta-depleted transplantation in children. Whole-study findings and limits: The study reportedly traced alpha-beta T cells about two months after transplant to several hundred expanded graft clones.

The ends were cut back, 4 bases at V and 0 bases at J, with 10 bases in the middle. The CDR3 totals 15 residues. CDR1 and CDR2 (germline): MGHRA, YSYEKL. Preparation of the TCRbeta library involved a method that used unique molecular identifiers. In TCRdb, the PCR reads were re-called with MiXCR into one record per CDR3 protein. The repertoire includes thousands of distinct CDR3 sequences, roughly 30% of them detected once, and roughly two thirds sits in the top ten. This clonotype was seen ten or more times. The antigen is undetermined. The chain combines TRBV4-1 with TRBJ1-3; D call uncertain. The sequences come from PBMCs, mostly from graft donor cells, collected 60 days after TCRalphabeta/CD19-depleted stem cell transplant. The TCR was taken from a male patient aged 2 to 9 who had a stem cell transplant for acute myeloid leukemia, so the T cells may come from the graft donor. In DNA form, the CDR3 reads TGCGCCAGCAGCCCTGTAAGCCTCTCTGGAAACACCATATATTTT. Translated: CASSPVSLSGNTIYF.